This T cell receptor beta chain emerged from a study of shared clonotypes between healthy human individuals. Study outcomes and limitations: Naive CD4 clonotypes were shared across several donors at approximately 5.3%. Relative to their counterparts shared across all four donors, non-shared clonotypes exhibited diminished generation probabilities.

Details on this clone: Its antigen is currently unknown.

V lost 1 base to trimming and J lost 2 bases, with 9 bases between them. This CDR3 has 14 amino acids. Germline assignment: CDR1 SGHRS and CDR2 YFSETQ. Some clones are missing from TCRdb's copy, which holds only in-frame ones; the method was immunoSEQ multiplex PCR. The repertoire holds 950,000 to 1,300,000 clones, with about 70% as singletons. Division of CD4+ cells produced a CD45RA+ naive subset and a CD45RA-negative memory subset. This receptor was taken from a young man in good health. J is TRBJ1-1 and V is TRBV5-1; D perhaps matches TRBD1 (5 bases). What was sequenced was memory CD4+ T cells sorted from blood. Described subset: CD45RA-negative fraction. DNA of the CDR3: TGCGCCAGCAGCTTGCCAGGGACCAACACTGAAGCTTTCTTT. Encoded protein: CASSLPGTNTEAFF.